These 27 T cell receptor beta chains were all obtained from the same sample, sequenced in a study of blood T cell repertoires in COVID-19. The data were produced by immunoSEQ multiplex PCR, yet TCRdb's version contains in-frame clones alone and is incomplete. The sample consists of about 250,000 clones, 83% of them appearing once. The specimen was peripheral blood. The receptors come from a man older than 75 with acute or convalescent COVID-19.

This chain uses TRBV2 with TRBJ2-1, with 9 bases identical to TRBD1. The V segment lost 7 bases and the J segment 6 bases; nucleotides outside the gene matches: 4. CDR1 SNHLY and CDR2 FYNNEI come from the germline V gene. The CDR3 runs to 13 residues. The CDR3 coding sequence is TGTGCCAGCATACAGGGGGCTTCCAATGAGCAGTTCTTC. Protein: CASIQGASNEQFF.

In its sample, this clone was seen once. The V gene is TRBV7-9, the J gene TRBJ1-2; possibly TRBD1 for D (5 bases). V was pared by 4 bases and J by 2 bases, with 20 bases between. CDR3 length equals 17 residues. CDR1 is SEHNR, CDR2 FQNEAQ, per germline (reference sequence). As DNA, the CDR3 is TGTGCCAGCAGCTATTCTCCAAAACGGGGGGACAACTATGGCTACACCTTC. As protein: CASSYSPKRGDNYGYTF.

This chain links TRBV5-4 with TRBJ1-3; the D gene is possibly TRBD1 (5 bases). This CDR3 contains 14 residues. V was shortened by 0 bases and J by 2 bases, with 6 bases between the two germline ends. Germline loops: CDR1 SGHNT, CDR2 YYREEE (reference sequence). Written as DNA, the CDR3 is TGTGCCAGCAGCTTGGCGGGGGCTGGAAACACCATATATTTT. Translated, it gives CASSLAGAGNTIYF.

The chain carries TRBV29-1 and TRBJ2-5; TRBD1 matches at 9 bases. Losses at the gene ends were 5 bases for V and 5 bases for J; bases not matched to a gene: 9. This CDR3 has 14 amino acids. Germline CDR1 SQVTM, CDR2 ANQGSEA. The CDR3 protein is CSVSGQGNGETQYF. The CDR3 DNA sequence: TGCAGCGTTTCCGGACAGGGGAACGGGGAGACCCAGTACTTC.

The chain employs TRBV7-2 and TRBJ2-3; 10 bases align to TRBD2. V shed 3 bases and J 8 bases; nucleotides not matched to a gene: 14. The CDR3 length is 17 residues. Germline CDR1 is SGHTA and CDR2 is FQGNSA. CDR3 sequence (DNA): TGTGCCAGCAGCTTTACCACAGCGGGGGGGCGTAGCGGTACGCAGTATTTT. Its protein is CASSFTTAGGRSGTQYF.

The chain couples TRBV19 to TRBJ1-3; TRBD1 might be the D (6 bases). CDR3 length equals 15 residues. V dropped 7 bases and J dropped 4 bases, with 17 bases sitting between them. Looked up from germline, CDR1 is LNHDA and CDR2 is SQIVND (reference sequence). The CDR3 sequence: CASKMMGAPGNTIYF. The DNA of the CDR3 is TGTGCCAGTAAGATGATGGGGGCGCCGGGAAACACCATATATTTT.

The chain carries TRBV5-1 and TRBJ2-2; the match to TRBD1 covers 8 bases. CDR3 length: 15 residues. The V segment lost 4 bases and the J segment 6 bases; nucleotides outside the gene matches: 8. Germline assignment: CDR1 SGHRS and CDR2 YFSETQ. For the CDR3, the DNA is TGCGCCAGCAGCACGGACAGGGCCGGGTCCGGGGAGCTGTTTTTT. Amino acids: CASSTDRAGSGELFF. The whole variable domain, remainder taken from reference TRBV5-1 and TRBJ2-2, is KAGVTQTPRYLIKTRGQQVTLSCSPISGHRSVSWYQQTPGQGLQFLFEYFSETQRNKGNFPGRFSGRQFSNSRSEMNVSTLELGDSALYLCASSTDRAGSGELFFGEGSRLTVL.

The sample holds one count of this clone. This chain links TRBV28 with TRBJ1-2; 7 positions match TRBD1. The germline gives CDR1 MDHEN, CDR2 SYDVKM. The CDR3 spans 13 residues. V lost 4 bases, J lost 4 bases, and 3 bases stayed unmatched. The DNA for the CDR3 is TGTGCCAGCAGTTGGACAGGCCCCTATGGCTACACCTTC. This translates into CASSWTGPYGYTF.

V usage is TRBV5-1 and J usage is TRBJ2-5; the match to TRBD2 covers 7 bases. CDR1 and CDR2 (germline): SGHRS, YFSETQ. J gave up 2 bases and V 3 bases, and 10 bases lay outside the gene matches. The length of the CDR3 is 16 residues. In DNA, the CDR3 is TGCGCCAGCAGCTCCGGATCAGCGGGGAGGCAAGAGACCCAGTACTTC. Protein sequence: CASSSGSAGRQETQYF.

This chain connects TRBV18 to TRBJ2-7; 8 bases are shared with TRBD2. CDR3 length: 12 amino acids. Germline assignment: CDR1 KGHSH and CDR2 LQKENI. The V and J ends lost 6 bases and 5 bases, in that order; junction bases with no gene match: 3. The CDR3 bases are TGTGCCAGCTCCCCGGGGGGGAACGAGCAGTACTTC. Translated: CASSPGGNEQYF.

This chain joins TRBV28 and TRBJ2-7; 8 positions match TRBD1. The CDR3 has 15 residues. CDR1 is MDHEN, CDR2 SYDVKM, per germline. V trimming: 5 bases; J trimming: 0 bases; junction bases outside the gene matches: 6. CDR3 coding DNA: TGTGCCAGCAGTGCCGGGACAGGTCACTCCTACGAGCAGTACTTC. Residues: CASSAGTGHSYEQYF.

The gene calls are TRBV4-1 and TRBJ1-5; no firm D call. This CDR3 is 15 amino acids long. Germline lookup yields CDR1 MGHRA and CDR2 YSYEKL. V lost 4 bases and J 0 bases, leaving 10 bases between the germline ends. The CDR3 spells CASSRPDISNQPQHF. The CDR3 DNA follows: TGCGCCAGCAGCCGACCCGACATTAGCAATCAGCCCCAGCATTTT.

This chain joins TRBV24-1 and TRBJ2-2, with a weak D call TRBD2 (6 bases). The CDR3 length is 17 residues. Between the trimmed V and J ends, which lost 7 bases and 5 bases, there was a span of 22 bases. CDR1 KGHDR and CDR2 SFDVKD come from the germline V gene. The CDR3 protein is CATSHGSSVEGTGELFF. The CDR3 DNA is TGTGCCACCAGCCACGGATCTAGCGTGGAGGGGACCGGGGAGCTGTTTTTT.

The chain has TRBV5-1 and TRBJ2-3, with 7 bases fitting TRBD1. This CDR3 contains 15 residues. Germline V gene data show CDR1 as SGHRS and CDR2 as YFSETQ. Trimming removed 7 bases from V and 0 bases from J; junction bases left unmatched: 8. CDR3 in amino acids: CASETGFTSTDTQYF. CDR3 DNA: TGCGCCAGCGAGACAGGGTTTACTAGCACAGATACGCAGTATTTT.

V gene TRBV5-4 combines with J gene TRBJ1-1; D is perhaps TRBD1 (6 bases). Germline V gene data show CDR1 as SGHNT and CDR2 as YYREEE (reference sequence). V dropped 5 bases and J dropped 2 bases, with 19 bases sitting between them. This CDR3 is 16 amino acids long. CDR3 coding DNA: TGTGCCAGCAGGGAATGGGGGCAGGCATTCAACACTGAAGCTTTCTTT. Amino acid sequence: CASREWGQAFNTEAFF.

This clone was detected only once. The rearrangement joins TRBV4-1 to TRBJ2-7, with a tentative D call TRBD2 (5 bases). CDR3 length: 14 amino acids. Germline CDR1 MGHRA, CDR2 YSYEKL. Trimming removed 4 bases at V and 0 bases at J, with 10 bases between. In DNA, the CDR3 is TGCGCCAGCAGCCTCCAGGACTCCTCCTACGAGCAGTACTTC. The encoded protein is CASSLQDSSYEQYF.

This clone was observed once. This chain links TRBV19 with TRBJ2-2; 7 bases map to TRBD1. J gave up 2 bases and V 3 bases, and 6 bases lay outside the gene matches. The germline CDR1 and CDR2 sequences are LNHDA and SQIVND (reference sequence). The CDR3 has 16 amino acids. Written as DNA, the CDR3 is TGTGCCAGTAGTATCCCGGCAGGGGGAAACACCGGGGAGCTGTTTTTT. Translating gives CASSIPAGGNTGELFF.

The J gene is TRBJ2-1, the V gene TRBV21-1; TRBD2 is the table's D call and was not checked against the DNA. TRBV21-1 is marked as a pseudogene. The CDR3 spans 18 residues. This CDR3 reads CASSKDLKGREGPDEQFF. CDR3 sequence (DNA): TGTGCCAGCAGCAAAGACCTGAAGGGGCGGGAGGGCCCCGATGAGCAGTTCTTC.

V and J are TRBV10-3 and TRBJ2-7, with 12 bases matching TRBD1. Germline values: CDR1 ENHRY, CDR2 SYGVKD. The junction had 4 bases not matched to a gene; V was cut back by 3 bases and J by 4 bases. The CDR3 consists of 15 residues. The CDR3 nucleotides read TGTGCCATCAGTGAAGGGGGACAGGGGGCTTACGAGCAGTACTTC. Translating it yields CAISEGGQGAYEQYF.

The CDR3 bases are TGCAGCGTTGTGAGGGCCCAACAGAGGAGCACAGATACGCAGTATTTT. Amino acid sequence: CSVVRAQQRSTDTQYF. The rearrangement links TRBV29-1 to TRBJ2-3, with D maybe TRBD2 (5 bases). The CDR3 has 16 residues. Germline CDR1 reads SQVTM; CDR2 reads ANQGSEA. Trimming stripped 4 bases from V and 0 bases from J, with 17 bases between.

The chain links TRBV6-5 to TRBJ2-4, with 10 bases fitting TRBD2. CDR1 is MNHEY, CDR2 SVGAGI, per germline. V shed 4 bases, J shed 8 bases, and the junction held 8 bases outside the gene matches. CDR3 length: 15 residues. CDR3 loop: CASSLPLAGADIQYF. The CDR3 coding sequence is TGTGCCAGCAGTTTGCCCCTAGCGGGAGCGGACATTCAGTACTTC.

This chain joins TRBV3-1 (or the pseudogene TRBV3-2) and TRBJ2-1; TRBD2 agrees at 9 bases. V lost 4 bases and J lost 6; bases outside the gene matches: 4. Germline V lookup: CDR1 LGHDT, CDR2 YNNKEL (reference sequence). CDR3 size: 14 residues. This chain's CDR3 is CASSLAGDSNEQFF. Here the CDR3 DNA reads TGTGCCAGCAGCCTAGCGGGAGATAGCAATGAGCAGTTCTTC.

The J gene is TRBJ1-3, the V gene TRBV12-3 or TRBV12-4, with 9 bases matching TRBD1. V lost 5 bases and J lost 16; bases outside the gene matches: 6. CDR3 size: 11 residues. As DNA, the CDR3 is TGTGCCAGCAGTCCGGACAGGGGCGAGTATTTT. Protein product: CASSPDRGEYF.

J is TRBJ2-5 and V is TRBV9; TRBD2 matches 8 bases. This CDR3 contains 14 residues. J lost 5 bases, V lost 4 bases, and 7 bases had no gene match. Germline V gene data show CDR1 as SGDLS and CDR2 as YYNGEE. The CDR3 coding sequence is TGTGCCAGCAGCCCGGCGGGGGGCTGGGAGACCCAGTACTTC. Amino acids: CASSPAGGWETQYF.

The V gene is TRBV6-5, the J gene TRBJ2-7; possibly TRBD1 for D (5 bases). The length of the CDR3 is 14 residues. V shed 4 bases and J shed 6 bases, with 16 bases lying between them. Germline V gene lookup returns CDR1 MNHEY and CDR2 SVGAGI. The CDR3 coding sequence is TGTGCCAGCAGTTTGACGAAAGGGGCCTCCGAGCAGTACTTC. Its protein product is CASSLTKGASEQYF.

The V and J genes are TRBV21-1 and TRBJ1-4; whether TRBD1, the table's D call, matches the DNA was not checked. TRBV21-1 is given as a pseudogene. There are 15 residues in the CDR3. Written as DNA, the CDR3 is TGTGCCAGCAGGTTCCTCAGTGCAACTAATGAAAAACTGTTTTTT. Translated, it gives CASRFLSATNEKLFF.

The chain couples TRBV5-6 to TRBJ2-2, with 9 bases lining up with TRBD1. The CDR3 extends over 17 amino acids. J lost 4 bases, V lost 2 bases, and 9 bases had no gene match. Germline V gene sequence: CDR1 SGHDT, CDR2 YYEEEE. The CDR3 coding sequence is TGTGCCAGCAGCTTTACCGGGACAGGGCGGGTCACCGGGGAGCTGTTTTTT. This gives the protein CASSFTGTGRVTGELFF.